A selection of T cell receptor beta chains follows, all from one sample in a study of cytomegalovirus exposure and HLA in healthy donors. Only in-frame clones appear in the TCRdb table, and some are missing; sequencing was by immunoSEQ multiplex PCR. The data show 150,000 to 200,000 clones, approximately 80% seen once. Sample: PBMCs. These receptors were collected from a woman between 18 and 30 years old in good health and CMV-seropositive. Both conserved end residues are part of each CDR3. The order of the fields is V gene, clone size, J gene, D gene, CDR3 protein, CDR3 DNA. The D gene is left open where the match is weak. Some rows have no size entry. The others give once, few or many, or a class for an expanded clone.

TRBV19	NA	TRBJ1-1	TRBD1	CASSGGTGQNTEAFF	TGTGCCAGTAGTGGGGGGACAGGGCAGAACACTGAAGCTTTCTTT
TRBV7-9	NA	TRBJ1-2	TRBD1	CSSSPDRGGYGYTF	TGTTCCAGCAGCCCCGACAGGGGAGGGTATGGCTACACCTTC
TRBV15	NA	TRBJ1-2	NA	CATSRDQDWVDYGYTF	TGTGCCACCAGCAGAGACCAGGATTGGGTGGACTATGGCTACACCTTC
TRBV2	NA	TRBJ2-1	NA	CASIPQGLRDNEQFF	TGTGCCAGCATTCCCCAGGGATTAAGAGACAATGAGCAGTTCTTC
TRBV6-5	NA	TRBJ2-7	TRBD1	CASSVRQGAQYF	TGTGCCAGCAGTGTACGACAGGGAGCGCAGTACTTC
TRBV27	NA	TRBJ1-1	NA	CASSLGQNTEAFF	TGTGCCAGCAGTTTAGGACAGAACACTGAAGCTTTCTTT
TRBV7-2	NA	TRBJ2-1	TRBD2	CASSPPGGGFIEQFF	TGTGCCAGCAGCCCCCCGGGGGGGGGTTTTATTGAGCAGTTCTTC
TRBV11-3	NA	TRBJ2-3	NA	CASSSLWAGTDTQYF	TGTGCCAGCAGCTCACTCTGGGCGGGTACAGATACGCAGTATTTT
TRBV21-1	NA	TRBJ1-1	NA	CASRRQGRSTEAFF	TGTGCCAGCCGCCGACAGGGGAGGTCCACTGAAGCTTTCTTT
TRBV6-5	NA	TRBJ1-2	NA	CASSYAANYGYTF	TGTGCCAGCAGTTACGCGGCTAACTATGGCTACACCTTC
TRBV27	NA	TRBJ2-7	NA	CASSSTYEQYF	TGTGCCAGCAGTTCCACCTACGAGCAGTACTTC
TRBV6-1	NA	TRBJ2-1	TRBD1	CASIPDRGVYNEQFF	TGTGCCAGCATTCCAGACAGGGGGGTGTACAATGAGCAGTTCTTC
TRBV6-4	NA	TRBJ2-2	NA	CASSVDGSGAGELFF	TGTGCCAGCAGCGTGGACGGTAGCGGTGCCGGGGAGCTGTTTTTT
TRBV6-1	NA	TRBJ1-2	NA	CASSDISNSYGYTF	TGTGCCAGCAGTGATATATCTAACAGCTATGGCTACACCTTC
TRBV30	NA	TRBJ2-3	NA	CAWSDDDTSTDTQYF	TGTGCCTGGAGTGATGATGACACAAGCACAGATACGCAGTATTTT
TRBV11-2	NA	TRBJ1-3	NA	CASSLEQGKGNTVYF	TGTGCCAGCAGCTTAGAACAGGGAAAGGGAAACACCGTATATTTT
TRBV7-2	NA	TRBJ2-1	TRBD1	CASSRGQGGLNEQFF	TGTGCCAGCAGCCGCGGACAGGGAGGATTAAATGAGCAGTTCTTC
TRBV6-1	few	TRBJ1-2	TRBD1	CASSERGDRGNGYTF	TGTGCCAGCAGTGAACGAGGGGACAGGGGTAATGGCTACACCTTC
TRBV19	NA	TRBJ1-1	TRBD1	CASSRQGETEAFF	TGTGCCAGTAGTCGACAGGGGGAAACTGAAGCTTTCTTT
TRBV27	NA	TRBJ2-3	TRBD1	CASSPLLTGMRIDTQYF	TGTGCCAGCAGCCCCCTTCTGACAGGGATGCGTATCGATACGCAGTATTTT
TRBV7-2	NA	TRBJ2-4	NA	CASSLVRFTKNIQYF	TGTGCCAGCAGCTTAGTACGGTTTACCAAAAACATTCAGTACTTC
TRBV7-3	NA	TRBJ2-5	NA	CASSLGYRDQETQYF	TGTGCCAGCAGCCTTGGGTACAGGGACCAAGAGACCCAGTACTTC
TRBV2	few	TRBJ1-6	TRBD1	CASSVSRDRDLGRPLHF	TGTGCCAGCAGTGTAAGCCGGGACAGAGACCTGGGGCGGCCCCTCCACTTT
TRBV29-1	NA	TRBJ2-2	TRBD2	CSVTTSGNTGELFF	TGCAGCGTAACGACTAGCGGAAACACCGGGGAGCTGTTTTTT
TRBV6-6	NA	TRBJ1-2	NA	CTSSYSSGGGYGYTF	TGTACCAGCAGTTACTCCTCCGGGGGAGGCTATGGCTACACCTTC
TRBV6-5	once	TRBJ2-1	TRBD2	CASGSSGGGEQFF	TGTGCCAGCGGGTCTAGCGGGGGGGGTGAGCAGTTCTTC
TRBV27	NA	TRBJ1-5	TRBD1	CASSHSGTVSNQPQHF	TGTGCCAGCAGTCACTCCGGGACAGTGAGCAATCAGCCCCAGCATTTT
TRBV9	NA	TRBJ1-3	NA	CASSVQEIGNTIYF	TGTGCCAGCAGCGTACAGGAAATTGGAAACACCATATATTTT
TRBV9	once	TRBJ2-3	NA	CASSSKSLPGDTQYF	TGTGCCAGCAGTTCTAAATCCCTCCCGGGAGATACGCAGTATTTT
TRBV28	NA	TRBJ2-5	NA	CASSLGAKQWRETQYF	TGTGCCAGCAGTTTAGGGGCAAAACAATGGAGAGAGACCCAGTACTTC
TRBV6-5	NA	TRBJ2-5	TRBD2	CASSPNPGGETQYF	TGTGCCAGCAGTCCCAACCCGGGGGGGGAGACCCAGTACTTC
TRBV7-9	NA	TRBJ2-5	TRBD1	CSSSSLGGQELETQYF	TGTTCCAGCAGTTCATTAGGGGGACAGGAGTTAGAGACCCAGTACTTC
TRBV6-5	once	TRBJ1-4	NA	CASSYAGALFF	TGTGCCAGCAGTTACGCGGGGGCACTGTTTTTT
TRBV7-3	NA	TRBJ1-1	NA	CASSLDIGHSEAFF	TGTGCCAGCAGCTTAGACATCGGACACTCGGAAGCTTTCTTT
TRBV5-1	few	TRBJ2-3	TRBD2	CASSYTSGGLRDTQYF	TGCGCCAGCAGCTACACTAGCGGGGGCCTGAGGGATACGCAGTATTTT
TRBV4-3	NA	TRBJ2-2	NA	CASSQDKGLAGELFF	TGCGCCAGCAGCCAAGATAAAGGCCTAGCGGGGGAGCTGTTTTTT
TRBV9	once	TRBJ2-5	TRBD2	CASSKPGLAGRETQYF	TGTGCCAGCAGCAAACCGGGACTAGCGGGGCGGGAGACCCAGTACTTC
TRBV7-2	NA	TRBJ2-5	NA	CASSPRGQETQYF	TGTGCCAGCAGCCCCCGGGGCCAAGAGACCCAGTACTTC
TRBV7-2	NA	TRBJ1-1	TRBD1	CASSPNPGQGWTEAFF	TGTGCCAGCAGCCCTAACCCTGGACAGGGATGGACTGAAGCTTTCTTT
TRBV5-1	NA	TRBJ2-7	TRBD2	CASSLGLAEISYEQYF	TGCGCCAGCAGCTTGGGCCTAGCGGAGATCTCCTACGAGCAGTACTTC
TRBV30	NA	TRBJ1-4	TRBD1	CAWGDRGRANEKLFF	TGTGCCTGGGGTGACAGGGGGCGAGCTAATGAAAAACTGTTTTTT
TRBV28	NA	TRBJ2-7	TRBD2	CASSLRGGLYEQYF	TGTGCCAGCAGTTTACGGGGGGGCCTCTACGAGCAGTACTTC
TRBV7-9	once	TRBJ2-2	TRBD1	CASSTTGGTGELFF	TGTGCCAGCAGCACTACAGGGGGAACCGGGGAGCTGTTTTTT
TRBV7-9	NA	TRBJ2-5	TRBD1	CASSSGTGEGETQYF	TGTGCCAGCAGCTCCGGGACAGGGGAAGGGGAGACCCAGTACTTC
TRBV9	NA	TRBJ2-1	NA	CASSEGGTSYNEQFF	TGTGCCAGCAGCGAGGGGGGGACTTCCTACAATGAGCAGTTCTTC
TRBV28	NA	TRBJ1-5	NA	CASTQGAQPQHF	TGTGCCAGCACTCAGGGCGCTCAGCCCCAGCATTTT